This TCR beta chain was identified during a study of blood T cells in healthy people across ages. Study details: Template-switching capture recovered about one barcoded beta molecule per two T cells.

This clonotype came up a few times. Its target is unknown. The DNA is left out, because the CDR3 cannot be placed on it with certainty; the CDR3 is given as TCRdb lists it. A sample-barcoded 5' primer and a J-beta primer mix were used in a second PCR of roughly 6 to 11 cycles. Individual samples furnished no less than 2.5 million CDR3-containing paired-end reads apiece. MiXCR, run by TCRdb on the 5' RACE reads, gives a single entry per CDR3 protein. This sample yields about 680,000 distinct CDR3 sequences, of which around half are seen a single time; about 32% belongs to the top ten. The study, taken as a whole, reports: There were more naive CD4+ cells and higher diversity in long-lived donors than in aged donors. A roughly linear age-dependent decrease characterized TCR beta diversity per million T cells.

Source material: blood. This TCR was sampled from a woman aged 60-75 years in good health.

The CDR3 sequence: CASSFLWETQYF. This chain uses TRBV7-2 with TRBJ2-5. Germline V gives CDR1 SGHTA, CDR2 FQGNSA. The CDR3 comprises 12 residues, both ends counted.